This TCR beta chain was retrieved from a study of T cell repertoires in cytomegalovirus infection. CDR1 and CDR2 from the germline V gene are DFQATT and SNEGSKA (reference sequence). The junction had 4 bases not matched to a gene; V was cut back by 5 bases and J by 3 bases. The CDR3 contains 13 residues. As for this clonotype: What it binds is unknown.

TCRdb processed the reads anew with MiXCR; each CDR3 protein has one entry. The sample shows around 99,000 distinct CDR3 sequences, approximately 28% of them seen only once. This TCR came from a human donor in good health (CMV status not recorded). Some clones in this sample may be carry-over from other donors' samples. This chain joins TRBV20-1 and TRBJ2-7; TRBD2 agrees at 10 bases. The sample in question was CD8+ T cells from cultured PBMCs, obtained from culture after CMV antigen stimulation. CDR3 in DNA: TGCAGTGCTCAAGCGGGGGGGAACTACGAGCAGTACTTC. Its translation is CSAQAGGNYEQYF.